Listed below are T cell receptor beta chains from one sample, sequenced in a study of Graves' ophthalmopathy and Graves' hyperthyroidism. TCRdb redid the calling of the multiplex PCR reads with MiXCR, one entry per CDR3 protein. The profile shows some 1.1 million distinct CDR3 sequences, 35% to 40% of them singletons. The source material was peripheral blood or thyroid tissue (not recorded which). These receptors were taken from an adult man with Graves' hyperthyroidism. Each CDR3 is given with its conserved first and last residue. A D gene is named only where the DNA matches it firmly. Some rows have no size entry. The others give once, few or many, or a class for an expanded clone.

TRBD1 TRBJ1-3 many TRBV5-1 CASSMGQISGNTIYF TGCGCCAGCAGCATGGGACAGATCTCTGGAAACACCATATATTTT
. TRBJ1-5 many TRBV20-1 CSAWGEGYQPQHF TGCAGTGCATGGGGGGAGGGGTATCAGCCCCAGCATTTT
. TRBJ1-1 once TRBV6-2/TRBV6-3 CASRLRQAGTEAFF TGTGCCAGCAGGCTACGACAGGCCGGCACTGAAGCTTTCTTT
TRBD1 TRBJ1-2 . TRBV7-8 CASSSSGQGAWGYTF TGTGCCAGCAGCTCCAGCGGACAGGGGGCATGGGGCTACACCTTC
. TRBJ2-2 . TRBV11-2 CASSLKRQGELFF TGTGCCAGCAGCCTAAAGAGACAGGGGGAGCTGTTTTTT
. TRBJ1-5 . TRBV10-2 CASSESSQQGGQPQHF TGCGCCAGCAGTGAGTCGAGTCAGCAGGGCGGTCAGCCCCAGCATTTT
. TRBJ1-1 many TRBV2 CASSPWTENTEAFF TGTGCCAGCAGCCCCTGGACAGAGAACACTGAAGCTTTCTTT
. TRBJ2-7 . TRBV5-6 CASSFWLNSYEQYF TGTGCCAGCAGCTTTTGGTTGAACTCCTACGAGCAGTACTTC
. TRBJ1-4 many TRBV7-8 CASSSQGSEKLFF TGTGCCAGCAGCTCGCAGGGTAGCGAAAAACTGTTTTTT
. TRBJ2-5 many TRBV2 CASNGAGYQETQYF TGTGCCAGCAACGGGGCAGGATACCAAGAGACCCAGTACTTC
. TRBJ2-5 . TRBV7-9 CASSQGTNQETQYF TGTGCCAGCAGCCAGGGGACTAACCAAGAGACCCAGTACTTC
TRBD2 TRBJ2-3 . TRBV2 CASSEDAGGADTQYF TGTGCCAGCAGTGAAGATGCGGGGGGTGCAGATACGCAGTATTTT
TRBD1 TRBJ1-2 . TRBV20-1 CSARPLLGQGAGYTF TGCAGTGCTAGACCACTATTGGGACAGGGGGCGGGCTACACCTTC
. TRBJ1-1 . TRBV5-1 CASSWDRLTFF TGCGCCAGCAGCTGGGACCGCTTGACTTTCTTT
. TRBJ1-1 . TRBV5-8 CASSLFPQNTEAFF TGTGCCAGCAGCTTGTTCCCTCAGAACACTGAAGCTTTCTTT
. TRBJ1-1 . TRBV6-1 CASSTSLNTEAFF TGTGCCAGCAGCACTTCGTTGAACACTGAAGCTTTCTTT
. TRBJ1-5 many TRBV19 CASSTRTVMGNQPQHF TGTGCCAGTAGTACCCGGACAGTAATGGGCAATCAGCCCCAGCATTTT